The 18 T cell receptor beta chains below were found in one sample sequenced in a study of T-cell reconstitution after alpha-beta-depleted transplantation in children. Molecular barcoding with unique molecular identifiers was used for the TCRbeta library. TCRdb re-called the PCR reads with MiXCR, one entry per CDR3 protein. Among over 4,500 distinct CDR3 sequences listed, roughly 25% were seen once. The sequencing used PBMCs, mostly from graft donor cells, collected 60 days after TCRalphabeta/CD19-depleted stem cell transplant. The receptors come from a male patient between 2 and 10 years old who had a stem cell transplant for acute lymphoblastic leukemia, so the T cells may come from the graft donor.

By frequency in the sample, this clonotype is medium-sized (0.01 to 0.1%). The chain couples TRBV4-1 to TRBJ1-2; possible D gene TRBD1, 5 bases. The germline gives CDR1 MGHRA, CDR2 YSYEKL. V was clipped by 0 bases and J by 8 bases, with 13 bases between them. The CDR3 sequence is 14 residues long. CDR3 region: CASSQEWPGHGYTF. CDR3 nucleotides: TGCGCCAGCAGCCAAGAGTGGCCAGGGCACGGCTACACCTTC.

This clonotype qualifies as medium-sized (0.01 to 0.1%). V is TRBV10-1 and J is TRBJ2-7, with D possibly being TRBD1 or TRBD2 (6 bases each). Per the germline V gene, CDR1 is WNHNN and CDR2 is SYGVQD (reference sequence). The CDR3 runs to 14 residues. Trimming cost V 3 bases and J 2 bases, with 11 bases left between them. DNA of the CDR3: TGCGCCAGCAGTGAAGGGGGGCCCCCCTACGAGCAGTACTTC. It specifies CASSEGGPPYEQYF.

Many counts were recorded for this clonotype. The CDR3 DNA sequence: TGTGCCAGCAGCTTAGCCGATACGCAGTATTTT. Amino acid sequence: CASSLADTQYF. The chain has TRBV7-2 and TRBJ2-3; D unresolved. This CDR3 has 11 residues. The V end was cut by 0 bases, the J end by 6 bases, with 1 base between. The germline CDR1 and CDR2 sequences are SGHTA and FQGNSA.

The sample holds many counts of this clonotype. V gene TRBV7-9 combines with J gene TRBJ2-6, with a possible D match to TRBD1 (6 bases). With 7 bases removed from V and 0 bases from J, the gap between germline ends came to 10 bases. The CDR3 covers 15 residues. Germline CDR1 SEHNR, CDR2 FQNEAQ (reference sequence). The CDR3 sequence: CASTRGFSGANVLTF. The CDR3 DNA is TGTGCCAGCACCAGGGGCTTCTCTGGGGCCAACGTCCTGACTTTC.

This clonotype appeared a single time. The chain carries TRBV12-3 or TRBV12-4 and TRBJ2-1; 10 bases map to TRBD2. V shed 6 bases, J shed 6 bases, and the junction held 11 bases outside the gene matches. The length of the CDR3 is 16 residues. CDR3 loop: CASSSTGTSVGNEQFF. The CDR3 DNA reads as TGTGCCAGCAGCAGCACCGGGACTAGCGTAGGCAATGAGCAGTTCTTC.

This clonotype was found many times. The chain is built from TRBV2 and TRBJ2-5; possible D gene TRBD2, 5 bases. The CDR3 consists of 12 residues. The V end lost 8 bases, the J end lost 4 bases, and 11 bases lay between the germline ends. The germline CDR1 and CDR2 sequences are SNHLY and FYNNEI. The CDR3 spells CASRFGGETQYF. The CDR3 region has the DNA TGTGCCAGCCGTTTTGGAGGAGAGACCCAGTACTTC.

In its sample, this clonotype ranks as medium-sized. This chain uses TRBV7-8 with TRBJ2-3, with D perhaps matching TRBD1 (5 bases). CDR3 length equals 15 residues. V dropped 1 base and J dropped 4 bases, with 12 bases sitting between them. CDR1 SGHVS and CDR2 FQNEAQ come from the germline V gene. The CDR3 region has the DNA TGTGCCAGCAGCTTAGGAAGGGGTACGGCAGATACGCAGTATTTT. It is translated as CASSLGRGTADTQYF.

V usage is TRBV5-1 and J usage is TRBJ2-5; no clear D. CDR1 is SGHRS, CDR2 YFSETQ, per germline. This CDR3 is 14 amino acids long. V lost 2 bases to trimming and J lost 2 bases, with 10 bases between them. The CDR3 loop reads CASSFGTKQETQYF. In nucleotides, the CDR3 is TGCGCCAGCAGCTTTGGCACCAAACAAGAGACCCAGTACTTC.

The chain uses TRBV9 and TRBJ2-1; D possibly corresponds to TRBD2 (6 bases). This CDR3 contains 14 residues. CDR1 and CDR2 (germline): SGDLS, YYNGEE. Trimming left V 0 bases short and J 6 bases short, with 10 bases between. Here the CDR3 DNA reads TGTGCCAGCAGCGTAGCTAGCGCTGGCAATGAGCAGTTCTTC. Protein sequence: CASSVASAGNEQFF.

The chain employs TRBV29-1 and TRBJ2-3; 8 nucleotides match TRBD1. V dropped 5 bases and J dropped 2; count of bases not matched to a gene: 3. Germline-derived CDR1 and CDR2 are SQVTM and ANQGSEA. The CDR3 covers 13 residues. The DNA of the CDR3 is TGCAGCGTTAGACAGGGGTTCACAGATACGCAGTATTTT. Translation: CSVRQGFTDTQYF.

This clonotype is classed as medium-sized. V and J are TRBV29-1 and TRBJ2-1; no definite D call. This CDR3 is 13 amino acids long. The germline V gene has CDR1 SQVTM and CDR2 ANQGSEA. Between the trimmed V and J ends, which lost 3 bases and 2 bases, there was a span of 8 bases. CDR3 sequence (DNA): TGCAGCGTTGACTTCAGAACCTACAATGAGCAGTTCTTC. Amino acid sequence: CSVDFRTYNEQFF.

This clonotype was observed many times. The genes are TRBV7-9 and TRBJ1-2, with 7 bases lining up with TRBD1. CDR1 and CDR2 from the germline V gene are SEHNR and FQNEAQ (reference sequence). V shed 5 bases, J shed 3 bases, and the junction held 9 bases outside the gene matches. The CDR3 covers 15 residues. The CDR3 spells CASSPRDRKYYGYTF. The CDR3 DNA reads TGTGCCAGCAGCCCACGGGACAGAAAATACTATGGCTACACCTTC. The full variable domain, with the rest looked up from reference TRBV7-9 and TRBJ1-2, is DTGVSQNPRHKITKRGQNVTFRCDPISEHNRLYWYRQTLGQGPEFLTYFQNEAQLEKSRLLSDRFSAERPKGSFSTLEIQRTEQGDSAMYLCASSPRDRKYYGYTFGSGTRLTVV.

This clonotype was seen ten or more times. The rearrangement joins TRBV7-9 to TRBJ2-7; D is perhaps TRBD1 (6 bases). Germline CDR1 SEHNR, CDR2 FQNEAQ (reference sequence). This CDR3 has 17 residues. Trimming shortened V by 1 base and J by 9 bases, and 25 bases separated the two germline ends. The CDR3: CASSLDGDKRILSGQYF. CDR3 coding DNA: TGTGCCAGCAGCTTAGATGGGGACAAAAGAATCCTATCGGGGCAGTACTTC.

This clonotype is deemed large. The chain is built from TRBV12-3 or TRBV12-4 and TRBJ2-7, with 11 nucleotides matching TRBD1. CDR3 length: 13 residues. The ends lost 3 bases at V and 9 bases at J; junction bases unmatched: 4. Here the CDR3 reads CASSFRGQGVQYF. The CDR3 bases are TGTGCCAGCAGTTTTAGGGGACAGGGGGTGCAGTACTTC.

This clonotype showed up many times. The chain has TRBV4-1 and TRBJ2-5; 12 positions match TRBD1. This CDR3 contains 19 residues. The ends lost 0 bases at V and 1 base at J; junction bases unmatched: 9. CDR1 MGHRA and CDR2 YSYEKL come from the germline V gene. CDR3 region: CASSQESRGTGGTQETQYF. CDR3 in DNA: TGCGCCAGCAGCCAAGAATCCCGAGGGACAGGGGGCACCCAAGAGACCCAGTACTTC.

In this sample, this clonotype turned up many times. V gene TRBV10-3 combines with J gene TRBJ2-6, with D tentatively TRBD2 (7 bases). V lost 6 bases and J lost 2, with 20 bases in between. CDR3 length: 18 residues. Looked up from germline, CDR1 is ENHRY and CDR2 is SYGVKD. The CDR3 DNA reads as TGTGCCATCAGAGGAAAATTACAGGGAGGGGCTGGGGCCAACGTCCTGACTTTC. Residues: CAIRGKLQGGAGANVLTF.

The chain couples TRBV6-1 to TRBJ1-5; D is perhaps TRBD1 (5 bases). Germline V gives CDR1 MNHNS, CDR2 SASEGT. The V end was cut by 6 bases, the J end by 4 bases, with 19 bases between. CDR3 length: 16 amino acids. The CDR3 region has the DNA TGTGCCAGCAGAAAAGAGCGGGGGAATCGTAATCAGCCCCAGCATTTT. This gives the protein CASRKERGNRNQPQHF.

This clonotype was seen repeatedly, ten times or more. This chain joins TRBV21-1 and TRBJ2-7; the DNA was not used to check the table's D call, TRBD2. TRBV21-1 is given as a pseudogene. The CDR3 has 15 amino acids. CDR3 nucleotide sequence: TGTGCCAGCAGCAAACCCGTAGGGCGGGAGCATGTGCAGTACTTC. Residues: CASSKPVGREHVQYF.